This T cell receptor (beta chain) was retrieved from a study of T cell repertoires in cytomegalovirus infection. Study context: Both CMV infection and a matching HLA type were indicated by public TCR beta signatures.

Each CDR3 protein is one row after TCRdb ran MiXCR on the reads. The sample carries a few hundred thousand distinct CDR3 sequences, 9.5% recorded once. The trim removed 6 bases at V and 7 bases at J, leaving 11 bases unmatched. Germline lookup yields CDR1 MNHNS and CDR2 SASEGT. The CDR3 covers 15 residues. Whole-study results and caveats: Public TCR beta family frequency separated CMV-and-HLA carriers, including in an independent cohort. HLA-C-restricted TCR beta clonotypes specific for CMV led the ex vivo response.

This clonotype has a handful of counts. What it binds is unknown. This chain uses TRBV6-1 with TRBJ2-1; 8 bases are shared with TRBD2. Sequenced material: PBMCs. This sequence originates from a human donor in good health (CMV status not recorded). Some clones in this sample may be carry-over from other donors' samples. CDR3 DNA sequence: TGTGCCAGCAGACTCTTCAGCGGGAGTGGTAATGAGCAGTTCTTC. Protein: CASRLFSGSGNEQFF.